These T cell receptor beta chains were read from a single sample in a study of cytomegalovirus exposure and HLA in healthy donors. Profiled with immunoSEQ multiplex PCR; TCRdb holds only in-frame clones, not every one. The sample is made up of some 48,000 clones, and the top ten hold around 2% of it. Sequenced sample: PBMCs. The receptors here all came from a woman aged 40 to 55 in good health and CMV-seronegative. The conserved cysteine and the conserved F or W are not part of the CDR3 here. Each record gives: D gene, V gene, J gene, clone size, CDR3 protein. A D gene is named only where the DNA matches it firmly. Size is omitted from some rows. Given values are once, few, many or a class for expanded clones.

D: .; V: TRBV30; J: TRBJ2-7; size: .; CDR3: AWSVGRVTGLFAYEQY
D: .; V: TRBV6-5; J: TRBJ1-4; size: .; CDR3: ASSTGNEKLF
D: .; V: TRBV10-3; J: TRBJ1-2; size: .; CDR3: AISEGTLTLGYGYT
D: .; V: TRBV5-1; J: TRBJ2-5; size: .; CDR3: ASSLRSDSLQETQY
D: .; V: TRBV9; J: TRBJ1-2; size: .; CDR3: ASSSGRGAPYGYT
D: .; V: TRBV7-8; J: TRBJ2-7; size: .; CDR3: ASSSRDTSYEQY
D: TRBD1; V: TRBV5-5; J: TRBJ2-3; size: .; CDR3: ASSPGQGRDTQY
D: .; V: TRBV7-3; J: TRBJ1-1; size: .; CDR3: ASSLGAIDTEAF
D: .; V: TRBV19; J: TRBJ1-1; size: .; CDR3: ASSIGRYEAF
D: TRBD1; V: TRBV6-1; J: TRBJ1-2; size: .; CDR3: ASSEVWQGVYGYT
D: TRBD2; V: TRBV7-2; J: TRBJ2-3; size: .; CDR3: ASSTLAGSTDTQY
D: TRBD2; V: TRBV5-4; J: TRBJ2-1; size: .; CDR3: ASSHWTSGDNEQF
D: .; V: TRBV29-1; J: TRBJ2-1; size: .; CDR3: SVDRNNEQF
D: .; V: TRBV6-5; J: TRBJ2-7; size: .; CDR3: ASSNPGAYEQY
D: TRBD1; V: TRBV6-1; J: TRBJ2-7; size: .; CDR3: ASSEQTGHDYEQY
D: TRBD1; V: TRBV18; J: TRBJ2-7; size: .; CDR3: ASSPSGQGAYEQY
D: .; V: TRBV14; J: TRBJ2-2; size: .; CDR3: ASSLRYTGELF
D: .; V: TRBV4-2; J: TRBJ2-5; size: .; CDR3: ASSQEVGGTETQY
D: .; V: TRBV7-9; J: TRBJ2-1; size: .; CDR3: ASSLAVNEQF
D: .; V: TRBV5-1; J: TRBJ2-1; size: .; CDR3: ASSLYPGLSYNEQF
D: .; V: TRBV6-5; J: TRBJ1-1; size: .; CDR3: ASSFRSAGMNTEAF
D: .; V: TRBV28; J: TRBJ2-3; size: .; CDR3: ASSLGRGHTDTQY
D: TRBD2; V: TRBV29-1; J: TRBJ2-6; size: .; CDR3: SVGEGSGANVLT
D: .; V: TRBV11-2; J: TRBJ2-3; size: .; CDR3: ASRLVLGTDTQY
D: .; V: TRBV27; J: TRBJ2-7; size: .; CDR3: ASWKGPAYEQY
D: .; V: TRBV7-9; J: TRBJ1-6; size: .; CDR3: ASSPGVWYNSPLH
D: TRBD1; V: TRBV14; J: TRBJ2-6; size: .; CDR3: ASSQDGTGGFSGANVLT
D: .; V: TRBV11-1; J: TRBJ2-1; size: .; CDR3: ASSLPGGAYNEQF
D: .; V: TRBV5-1; J: TRBJ2-5; size: .; CDR3: ASSPGQIRETQY
D: .; V: TRBV7-9; J: TRBJ1-1; size: .; CDR3: ASSLSGRLNTEAF
D: TRBD2; V: TRBV19; J: TRBJ2-7; size: .; CDR3: ASSKGLAATYEQY
D: .; V: TRBV7-2; J: TRBJ1-6; size: .; CDR3: ASNSKVGAGSPLH
D: TRBD2; V: TRBV19; J: TRBJ2-7; size: .; CDR3: ASSRTSGPLEQY
D: .; V: TRBV23-1; J: TRBJ1-6; size: .; CDR3: ASSQSVQGRSPLH
D: TRBD1; V: TRBV5-1; J: TRBJ1-6; size: .; CDR3: ASSLNWGQGDSPLH
D: TRBD2; V: TRBV11-3; J: TRBJ2-2; size: .; CDR3: ASSPGGGLAGELF
D: .; V: TRBV10-2; J: TRBJ1-5; size: .; CDR3: ASNNLVQPQH
D: TRBD1; V: TRBV7-2; J: TRBJ1-1; size: .; CDR3: ASSPRQGIGTEAF
D: TRBD1; V: TRBV4-3; J: TRBJ1-2; size: .; CDR3: ASSHRQGADYGYT
D: .; V: TRBV2; J: TRBJ2-7; size: medium-sized; CDR3: ASSEDSTYEQY
D: .; V: TRBV4-1; J: TRBJ2-5; size: .; CDR3: ASSQDWGSSIKTQY